These 21 T cell receptor beta chains were all obtained from the same sample, sequenced in a study of CD8+ T cells in alopecia areata. RNA was isolated and reverse transcribed to cDNA, the sequencing template. The data were produced by immunoSEQ multiplex PCR, yet TCRdb's version contains in-frame clones alone and is incomplete. The data contain more than 110,000 clones, about 51% of them singletons. Documented treatment: oral pan-JAK inhibitor, 5-10 mg twice daily. Source: CD8+ T cells sorted from blood, taken at week 4, from a patient treated with tofacitinib. These receptors were taken from a human donor with alopecia areata.

This chain links TRBV15 with TRBJ1-1, with TRBD1 as a possible D gene (6 bases). V lost 0 bases to trimming and J lost 7 bases, with 12 bases between them. This CDR3 region has 14 residues. Germline V gives CDR1 LNHNV, CDR2 YYDKDF (reference sequence). DNA for the CDR3: TGTGCCACCAGCAGAGACGGGGGGCAGGTTGAAGCTTTCTTT. Its protein is CATSRDGGQVEAFF. Drawing the rest from reference TRBV15 and TRBJ1-1, the complete variable domain is DAMVIQNPRYQVTQFGKPVTLSCSQTLNHNVMYWYQQKSSQAPKLLFHYYDKDFNNEADTPDNFQSRRPNTSFCFLDIRSPGLGDTAMYLCATSRDGGQVEAFFGQGTRLTVV.

This clone was counted between two and nine times. This chain connects TRBV30 to TRBJ1-6, with D possibly being TRBD1 (6 bases). Germline V gene sequence: CDR1 GTSNPN, CDR2 SVGIG (reference sequence). V lost 6 bases and J lost 9, with 18 bases in between. The CDR3 sequence is 14 residues long. CDR3 loop: CACPQGGDGSPLHF. CDR3 sequence (DNA): TGTGCCTGTCCACAGGGAGGTGATGGTTCACCCCTCCACTTT.

This clone has just a few counts. V is TRBV7-9 and J is TRBJ1-5; D gene unclear. CDR3 length: 13 amino acids. Per the germline V gene, CDR1 is SEHNR and CDR2 is FQNEAQ (reference sequence). Trimming removed 3 bases at V and 9 bases at J, with 12 bases between. This CDR3 is CASSFGPEVPQHF. CDR3 DNA: TGTGCCAGCAGCTTTGGCCCTGAGGTGCCCCAGCATTTT.

The chain uses TRBV5-1 and TRBJ1-2; tentative D call: TRBD1 (5 bases). CDR1 and CDR2 from the germline V gene are SGHRS and YFSETQ. The CDR3 contains 13 residues. Between the trimmed V and J ends, which lost 0 bases and 4 bases, there was a span of 7 bases. The CDR3 sequence: CASSLADSYGYTF. The CDR3 bases are TGCGCCAGCAGCTTGGCCGACAGCTATGGCTACACCTTC.

The genes are TRBV25-1 and TRBJ1-1; tentative D call: TRBD1 (5 bases). Trimming cost V 1 base and J 3 bases, with 12 bases left between them. Germline-derived CDR1 and CDR2 are MGHDK and SYGVNS. This CDR3 spans 15 amino acids. CDR3 nucleotide sequence: TGTGCCAGCAGTGAATTCGGGGGTCGGGACACTGAAGCTTTCTTT. Protein product: CASSEFGGRDTEAFF.

V usage is TRBV5-1 and J usage is TRBJ2-3; the match to TRBD2 covers 8 bases. Per germline, CDR1 SGHRS and CDR2 YFSETQ. The CDR3 spans 16 residues. Germline trimming cut 4 bases from V and 0 bases from J; bases unmatched to any gene: 7. CDR3 in amino acids: CASSTRTSFSTDTQYF. CDR3 nucleotide sequence: TGCGCCAGCAGCACAAGGACTAGCTTCAGCACAGATACGCAGTATTTT.

In this sample, this clone turned up a few times. V is TRBV29-1 and J is TRBJ2-6; D not resolved. The CDR3 loop spans 17 amino acids. Trimming shortened V by 6 bases and J by 0 bases, and 18 bases separated the two germline ends. CDR1 is SQVTM, CDR2 ANQGSEA, per germline. CDR3 DNA: TGCAGCGTAGTCCTCGGTTGGCCTTTCTCTGGGGCCAACGTCCTGACTTTC. Its translation: CSVVLGWPFSGANVLTF.

A note on this clone: The conserved phenylalanine or tryptophan is not found at the CDR3 terminus, so this likely reflects a read error. The genes are TRBV2 and TRBJ2-3, with a tentative D call TRBD1 (6 bases). Trimming took 7 bases from V and 2 from J, leaving 19 bases between them. The CDR3 runs 16 residues. Germline loops: CDR1 SNHLY, CDR2 FYNNEI. In DNA form, the CDR3 reads TGTGCCAGCACGAACCTACAGGGAAGGGACACAGATACGCAGTATTTA. Amino acid sequence: CASTNLQGRDTDTQYL.

A few counts support this clone. This chain links TRBV5-1 with TRBJ1-6; D remains ambiguous. This CDR3 is built from 14 residues. The germline CDR1 and CDR2 sequences are SGHRS and YFSETQ. The V end was cut by 1 base, the J end by 8 bases, with 10 bases between. The CDR3 region has the DNA TGCGCCAGCAGCTTGATGCAGTTGGATTCACCCCTCCACTTT. It specifies CASSLMQLDSPLHF.

The chain employs TRBV27 and TRBJ1-5, with D perhaps matching TRBD1 (5 bases). Trimming removed 6 bases at V and 7 bases at J, with 16 bases between. The length of the CDR3 is 14 residues. Germline V gene data show CDR1 as MNHEY and CDR2 as SMNVEV (reference sequence). CDR3 nucleotides: TGTGCCAGCAGCCTGGTGCAGGGCGGCCAGCCCCAGCATTTT. Its protein is CASSLVQGGQPQHF.

The V gene is TRBV5-6, the J gene TRBJ2-5; D gene uncertain. CDR1 is SGHDT, CDR2 YYEEEE, per germline. CDR3 size: 15 residues. V lost 0 bases and J 0 bases, leaving 9 bases between the germline ends. This CDR3 is CASSLDRVHQETQYF. Written as DNA, the CDR3 is TGTGCCAGCAGCTTGGATAGGGTCCACCAAGAGACCCAGTACTTC.

The genes are TRBV5-6 and TRBJ1-5; possible D gene TRBD1, 6 bases. Trimming took 0 bases from V and 6 from J, leaving 10 bases between them. CDR1 SGHDT and CDR2 YYEEEE come from the germline V gene. The CDR3 extends over 14 amino acids. The CDR3 spells CASSLAGVVQPQHF. CDR3 nucleotide sequence: TGTGCCAGCAGCTTGGCAGGGGTGGTTCAGCCCCAGCATTTT.

The table lists this clone with a few counts. The chain uses TRBV10-3 and TRBJ2-6; no clear D gene. Per germline, CDR1 ENHRY and CDR2 SYGVKD. CDR3 length: 15 amino acids. Trimming shortened V by 4 bases and J by 0 bases, and 7 bases separated the two germline ends. The CDR3 bases are TGTGCCATCAGTGCCCCCGGCTCTGGGGCCAACGTCCTGACTTTC. Its translation: CAISAPGSGANVLTF.

The chain recombines TRBV9 with TRBJ2-7, with D uncertain. Trimming removed 4 bases from V and 4 bases from J, with 15 bases in between. Germline CDR1 reads SGDLS; CDR2 reads YYNGEE. This CDR3 comprises 14 residues. The CDR3 sequence: CASSPRTTAYEQYF. The CDR3 region has the DNA TGTGCCAGCAGCCCCCGAACTACCGCTTACGAGCAGTACTTC.

The sample holds a few counts of this clone. J is TRBJ2-1 and V is TRBV15; D remains ambiguous. CDR1 LNHNV and CDR2 YYDKDF come from the germline V gene (reference sequence). CDR3 length: 14 residues. The V and J ends lost 3 bases and 1 base respectively, with 7 bases between them. Here the CDR3 reads CATSRSRSYNEQFF. The CDR3 nucleotides read TGTGCCACCAGCAGGTCCCGTTCCTACAATGAGCAGTTCTTC.

The rearrangement joins TRBV18 to TRBJ2-1; D is undetermined. The V and J ends lost 6 bases and 3 bases respectively, with 15 bases between them. CDR1 and CDR2 (germline): KGHSH, LQKENI. The CDR3 is 15 amino acids. The CDR3 is CASSPERLDYNEQFF. The CDR3 nucleotides read TGTGCCAGCTCTCCCGAACGGTTGGACTACAATGAGCAGTTCTTC. The full variable domain, completed using reference TRBV18 and TRBJ2-1, is NAGVMQNPRHLVRRRGQEARLRCSPMKGHSHVYWYRQLPEEGLKFMVYLQKENIIDESGMPKERFSAEFPKEGPSILRIQQVVRGDSAAYFCASSPERLDYNEQFFGPGTRLTVL.

This clone was counted between two and nine times. The chain combines TRBV5-6 with TRBJ2-1; 11 bases are shared with TRBD2. The V segment lost 6 bases and the J segment 7 bases; nucleotides outside the gene matches: 9. The CDR3 runs to 15 residues. Germline V gene sequence: CDR1 SGHDT, CDR2 YYEEEE. CDR3 amino acids: CASTVSGGALNEQFF. Written as DNA, the CDR3 is TGTGCCAGCACCGTTAGCGGGGGGGCCCTGAATGAGCAGTTCTTC.

The chain combines TRBV29-1 with TRBJ2-3, with TRBD2 matching 10 bases. Trimming removed 3 bases from V and 2 bases from J; junction bases left unmatched: 5. Germline-derived CDR1 and CDR2 are SQVTM and ANQGSEA. CDR3 length equals 15 residues. CDR3 DNA: TGCAGCGTTGAGGCTAGCGGGGGAACCACAGATACGCAGTATTTT. As protein: CSVEASGGTTDTQYF.

The J gene is TRBJ2-7, the V gene TRBV27; 7 nucleotides agree with TRBD1. The CDR3 spans 13 residues. With 8 bases clipped from V and 3 bases from J, the junction kept 7 bases outside the gene matches. Per germline, CDR1 MNHEY and CDR2 SMNVEV (reference sequence). This chain's CDR3 is CASGPGQNYEQYF. The DNA of the CDR3 is TGTGCCAGCGGGCCGGGACAGAACTACGAGCAGTACTTC.

The chain is built from TRBV5-1 and TRBJ2-7; perhaps TRBD1 as D (5 bases). The CDR3 contains 12 residues. Trimming pared 6 bases from V and 3 bases from J, leaving 10 bases between. Germline assignment: CDR1 SGHRS and CDR2 YFSETQ. DNA for the CDR3: TGCGCCAGCAAGGGGCTACTCTACGAGCAGTACTTC. This sequence encodes CASKGLLYEQYF.

This clone occurred a few times. The genes are TRBV7-9 and TRBJ2-1; D gene uncertain. The length of the CDR3 is 13 residues. Germline V CDR1 and CDR2: SEHNR, FQNEAQ (reference sequence). Trimming shortened V by 3 bases and J by 8 bases, and 11 bases separated the two germline ends. Here the CDR3 DNA reads TGTGCCAGCAGCTTGCTGGGAAGAGATGAGCAGTTCTTC. As protein: CASSLLGRDEQFF.